The clone carrying this T cell receptor (beta chain) was observed once. These data belong to a study of blood T cell repertoires in COVID-19. Authors' methods: Amplification with reference gene primers provided the estimates of nucleated cell counts. The assay was immunoSEQ multiplex PCR, and TCRdb's table has in-frame clones only and misses some. That table is the source of V, J and clone size, and D and trimming were worked out from the DNA. The table lists roughly 200,000 clones, about 87% of them singletons. The trim removed 0 bases at V and 7 bases at J, leaving 7 bases unmatched. Per germline, CDR1 MDHEN and CDR2 SYDVKM. The CDR3 extends over 16 amino acids.

The receptor was derived from a man aged 25-45 years who had recovered from COVID-19. The chain joins TRBV28 to TRBJ2-1, with 9 bases identical to TRBD2. The sample consisted of PBMCs or T cells enriched from blood (not recorded which). Written as DNA, the CDR3 is TGTGCCAGCAGTTTATGGCGGGAGGGCCTCGTTAATGAGCAGTTCTTC. It is translated as CASSLWREGLVNEQFF.